This T cell receptor beta chain emerged from a study of T cell responses to AZD1222 COVID-19 vaccine. Germline CDR1 and CDR2: SGDLS and YYNGEE. The CDR3 runs 14 residues. V gave up 0 bases and J gave up 0 bases, with 4 bases separating them. Clones were read by immunoSEQ multiplex PCR, and TCRdb kept only the in-frame ones, dropping some. The sample holds around 180,000 clones; about nine tenths are singletons and the top ten take 2.5% to 3%. The genes are TRBV9 and TRBJ1-3; D unclear. The TCR sequence derives from an adult in good health. The source was peripheral blood, collected on day 0 of MenACWY control vaccination. This chain's CDR3 is CASSVDFSGNTIYF. As DNA, the CDR3 is TGTGCCAGCAGCGTAGATTTCTCTGGAAACACCATATATTTT.